The 14 T cell receptor beta chains below were found in one sample sequenced in a study of blood T cell repertoires in COVID-19. Clones were read by immunoSEQ multiplex PCR, and TCRdb kept only the in-frame ones, dropping some. The sample carries 180,000 or so clones, 80% to 90% recorded once. The specimen was PBMCs or T cells enriched from blood (not recorded which). The receptor set was obtained from a woman between 45 and 65 years old in a cohort exposed to, infected with or recovered from COVID-19 (not recorded which).

V is TRBV9 and J is TRBJ1-1; no firm D call. This CDR3 is 15 amino acids long. Germline V gives CDR1 SGDLS, CDR2 YYNGEE. Trimming stripped 3 bases from V and 1 base from J, with 13 bases between. The CDR3 DNA follows: TGTGCCAGCAGCGCCACCTCACTCGGGAACACTGAAGCTTTCTTT. Translated: CASSATSLGNTEAFF.

This clone was seen just once. The J gene is TRBJ1-6, the V gene TRBV19; 8 bases map to TRBD1. The CDR3 sequence is 16 residues long. Germline V gene lookup returns CDR1 LNHDA and CDR2 SQIVND (reference sequence). The V segment lost 6 bases and the J segment 6 bases; nucleotides outside the gene matches: 10. This CDR3 is CASSRMDRVRNSPLHF. The CDR3 nucleotides are TGTGCCAGTAGCCGAATGGACAGGGTCCGTAATTCACCCCTCCACTTT.

The rearrangement links TRBV10-3 to TRBJ1-3, with a tentative D call TRBD1 (5 bases). The germline gives CDR1 ENHRY, CDR2 SYGVKD. Trimming pared 11 bases from V and 0 bases from J, leaving 14 bases between. The CDR3 sequence is 14 residues long. The CDR3 sequence: CAVQDISSGNTIYF. DNA of the CDR3: TGTGCCGTGCAGGACATTAGCTCTGGAAACACCATATATTTT.

A single count supports this clone. This rearrangement joins TRBV20-1 to TRBJ2-3; TRBD2 matches 7 bases. V dropped 3 bases and J dropped 0; count of bases not matched to a gene: 6. CDR1 is DFQATT, CDR2 SNEGSKA, per germline (reference sequence). The CDR3 is 15 residues long. Written as DNA, the CDR3 is TGCAGTGCTAGTTCCCTAGCGGACAGCACAGATACGCAGTATTTT. Protein product: CSASSLADSTDTQYF.

J is TRBJ2-5 and V is TRBV7-9; 13 bases match TRBD2. After removal of 5 bases from V and 5 bases from J, the junction contained 8 bases not matched to a gene. This CDR3 is built from 16 residues. Germline CDR1 SEHNR, CDR2 FQNEAQ (reference sequence). DNA for the CDR3: TGTGCCAGCAGCCCGAGGACTAGCGGGAGTCCGGAGACCCAGTACTTC. It encodes CASSPRTSGSPETQYF.

This clone was detected a few times. The chain employs TRBV20-1 and TRBJ2-4, with D unclear. The CDR3 is 11 residues long. Trimming removed 5 bases from V and 8 bases from J, with 10 bases in between. Germline V lookup: CDR1 DFQATT, CDR2 SNEGSKA (reference sequence). Written as DNA, the CDR3 is TGCAGTGCTGGCCCTAGAGACATTCAGTACTTC. It codes for CSAGPRDIQYF.

DNA for the CDR3: TGCAGTGCTAGTCGTGGGCCCCCCTACGAGCAGTACTTC. The encoded protein is CSASRGPPYEQYF. The chain has TRBV20-1 and TRBJ2-7, with unresolved D. Germline V gives CDR1 DFQATT, CDR2 SNEGSKA (reference sequence). V was shortened by 3 bases and J by 2 bases, with 11 bases between the two germline ends. This CDR3 is 13 amino acids long.

This clone has at least ten counts. V usage is TRBV10-3 and J usage is TRBJ1-6, with D tentatively TRBD1 (6 bases). V shed 10 bases and J shed 7 bases, with 23 bases lying between them. The CDR3 consists of 16 residues. CDR1 is ENHRY, CDR2 SYGVKD, per germline. CDR3 in DNA: TGTGCCACGGGAACTCCAGGGGTTGACCAGAATTCACCCCTCCACTTT. The encoded protein is CATGTPGVDQNSPLHF.

The chain employs TRBV3-1 (or the pseudogene TRBV3-2) and TRBJ2-1; TRBD2 might be the D (7 bases). Per the germline V gene, CDR1 is LGHDT and CDR2 is YNNKEL (reference sequence). With 2 bases removed from V and 9 bases from J, the gap between germline ends came to 14 bases. The CDR3 is 14 residues long. The CDR3 loop reads CASSQRPGGGEQFF. CDR3 nucleotide sequence: TGTGCCAGCAGCCAAAGACCGGGGGGCGGTGAGCAGTTCTTC.

V and J are TRBV10-3 and TRBJ2-7; D unresolved. There are 11 residues in the CDR3. The V end was cut by 6 bases, the J end by 3 bases, with 6 bases between. CDR1 and CDR2 (germline): ENHRY, SYGVKD. Here the CDR3 DNA reads TGTGCCATCAGGAGCCTCTACGAGCAGTACTTC. Its translation: CAIRSLYEQYF.

This chain links TRBV9 with TRBJ1-3; D may be TRBD1 (6 bases). The CDR3 runs to 20 residues. Germline CDR1 is SGDLS and CDR2 is YYNGEE. V dropped 0 bases and J dropped 0 bases, with 22 bases sitting between them. This CDR3 is CASSVGGGGATASSGNTIYF. The CDR3 DNA is TGTGCCAGCAGCGTAGGAGGCGGGGGGGCGACCGCCAGCTCTGGAAACACCATATATTTT. Based on the CDR3 plus reference TRBV9 and TRBJ1-3, the full variable domain is DSGVTQTPKHLITATGQRVTLRCSPRSGDLSVYWYQQSLDQGLQFLIQYYNGEERAKGNILERFSAQQFPDLHSELNLSSLELGDSALYFCASSVGGGGATASSGNTIYFGEGSWLTVV.

The chain employs TRBV9 and TRBJ2-1; 7 nucleotides line up with TRBD2. Germline V gene lookup returns CDR1 SGDLS and CDR2 YYNGEE. V trimming: 7 bases; J trimming: 0 bases; junction bases outside the gene matches: 4. The CDR3 is 14 amino acids. Here the CDR3 DNA reads TGTGCCAGCGGGCGGGAGAGCTCCTACAATGAGCAGTTCTTC. Amino acid sequence: CASGRESSYNEQFF.

This chain uses TRBV7-2 with TRBJ2-5; TRBD1 is a possible D gene (7 bases). Germline V gene data show CDR1 as SGHTA and CDR2 as FQGNSA. This CDR3 contains 14 residues. Trimming shortened V by 2 bases and J by 4 bases, and 11 bases separated the two germline ends. CDR3 loop: CASSLNRGGETQYF. The CDR3 DNA sequence: TGTGCCAGCAGCTTAAACAGGGGAGGAGAGACCCAGTACTTC.

J is TRBJ2-3 and V is TRBV20-1; 9 bases fit TRBD2. CDR1 DFQATT and CDR2 SNEGSKA come from the germline V gene (reference sequence). The V gene end was trimmed by 3 bases and the J gene end by 5 bases; junction bases not matched to a gene: 9. This CDR3 has 15 residues. The CDR3 loop is CSASLTLAGIDTQYF. Written as DNA, the CDR3 is TGCAGTGCTAGTCTCACCCTAGCGGGGATAGATACGCAGTATTTT.